The 20 T cell receptor beta chains reported below all come from one sample, sequenced in a study of cytotoxic CD8 clonotypes in ibrutinib-treated CLL. Produced via immunoSEQ multiplex PCR; TCRdb's table is partial and in-frame only. The sample contains about 200,000 clones, 72% of which appear only once. Sequenced here: PBMCs, sampled after 24 months of ibrutinib treatment. All receptors derive from a human donor with chronic lymphocytic leukemia.

This clone was observed once. V and J are TRBV28 and TRBJ1-2; TRBD1 agrees at 8 bases. Germline V gives CDR1 MDHEN, CDR2 SYDVKM. Unmatched junction bases numbered 10, after V lost 3 bases and J lost 4 bases. The CDR3 loop spans 16 amino acids. CDR3 nucleotides: TGTGCCAGCAGTTTGGACAGGGTTCTGTGGGTCTATGGCTACACCTTC. It yields the protein CASSLDRVLWVYGYTF.

This clone turned up a few times. The chain recombines TRBV7-6 with TRBJ1-3; no reliable D call. Germline CDR1 and CDR2: SGHVS and FNYEAQ. The CDR3 covers 15 residues. V lost 0 bases and J lost 0, with 6 bases in between. The CDR3 here is CASSLAGGSGNTIYF. Here the CDR3 DNA reads TGTGCCAGCAGCTTAGCTGGAGGCTCTGGAAACACCATATATTTT. Looking up the rest from reference TRBV7-6 and TRBJ1-3 gives the full variable domain: GAGVSQSPRYKVTKRGQDVALRCDPISGHVSLYWYRQALGQGPEFLTYFNYEAQQDKSGLPNDRFSAERPEGSISTLTIQRTEQRDSAMYRCASSLAGGSGNTIYFGEGSWLTVV.

This clone was detected many times. The chain couples TRBV19 to TRBJ1-2; D unresolved. The V gene lost 4 bases and the J gene lost 0 bases, with 12 bases spanning the gap. The CDR3 loop spans 15 amino acids. Per the germline V gene, CDR1 is LNHDA and CDR2 is SQIVND (reference sequence). This CDR3 is CASSKSRGTNYGYTF. The CDR3 bases are TGTGCCAGTAGTAAATCACGCGGAACTAACTATGGCTACACCTTC.

The V and J genes are TRBV5-1 and TRBJ1-1; D gene ambiguous. V was clipped by 0 bases and J by 2 bases, with 11 bases between them. The CDR3 contains 15 residues. The V gene's germline CDR1 is SGHRS and CDR2 YFSETQ. CDR3 sequence: CASSLARAGNTEAFF. The DNA for the CDR3 is TGCGCCAGCAGCTTGGCAAGGGCTGGAAACACTGAAGCTTTCTTT.

The V and J genes are TRBV10-1 and TRBJ2-2; D not certain. From germline, CDR1 is WNHNN and CDR2 SYGVQD (reference sequence). V was shortened by 2 bases and J by 2 bases, with 3 bases between the two germline ends. This CDR3 region has 13 residues. This CDR3 is CASSEKNTGELFF. CDR3 bases: TGCGCCAGCAGTGAGAAAAACACCGGGGAGCTGTTTTTT.

The chain uses TRBV6-1 and TRBJ2-5; 12 bases fit TRBD2. V gave up 2 bases and J gave up 5 bases; unmatched junction bases: 6. CDR3 length equals 16 residues. Germline CDR1 MNHNS, CDR2 SASEGT. CDR3 in amino acids: CASSETGLAGSETQYF. In DNA form, the CDR3 reads TGTGCCAGCAGTGAAACCGGACTAGCGGGATCGGAGACCCAGTACTTC.

The V gene is TRBV28, the J gene TRBJ2-2; either TRBD1 or TRBD2 may supply D (5 bases each). Germline V CDR1 and CDR2: MDHEN, SYDVKM. The V end was cut by 2 bases, the J end by 7 bases, with 14 bases between. The CDR3 is 15 residues long. CDR3 nucleotides: TGTGCCAGCAGTTTACCAGGGCTGAGGGACGGGGAGCTGTTTTTT. This gives the protein CASSLPGLRDGELFF.

This clone was seen just once. V is TRBV11-3 and J is TRBJ2-1, with TRBD2 matching 7 bases. Trimming at V came to 1 base and at J to 2 bases, leaving 14 bases not matched to a gene. CDR3 length equals 19 residues. Germline CDR1 and CDR2: SGHNT and YENEEA. For the CDR3, the DNA is TGTGCCAGCAGCTTAGCCTTTGTGCAGGGAGGGCCGGCCTACAATGAGCAGTTCTTC. Translation gives CASSLAFVQGGPAYNEQFF.

The chain recombines TRBV7-2 with TRBJ1-2, with D possibly TRBD1 on 6 matching bases. The CDR3 consists of 15 residues. Germline V gene lookup returns CDR1 SGHTA and CDR2 FQGNSA. Trimming left V 1 base short and J 5 bases short, with 14 bases between. The chain's CDR3 is CASSLEARTAYGYTF. Written as DNA, the CDR3 is TGTGCCAGCAGCTTAGAGGCCAGGACAGCGTATGGCTACACCTTC.

The V call is TRBV19, the J call TRBJ1-5; unclear D gene. The V gene's germline CDR1 is LNHDA and CDR2 SQIVND (reference sequence). The CDR3 contains 12 residues. Trimming cost V 0 bases and J 6 bases, with 3 bases left between them. The CDR3 bases are TGTGCCAGTAGTATAGAGGGTCAGCCCCAGCATTTT. Translating gives CASSIEGQPQHF. Looking up the rest from reference TRBV19 and TRBJ1-5 gives the full variable domain: DGGITQSPKYLFRKEGQNVTLSCEQNLNHDAMYWYRQDPGQGLRLIYYSQIVNDFQKGDIAEGYSVSREKKESFPLTVTSAQKNPTAFYLCASSIEGQPQHFGDGTRLSIL.

V usage is TRBV4-2 and J usage is TRBJ2-1; D unresolved. V gave up 3 bases and J gave up 7 bases, with 16 bases separating them. Germline values: CDR1 LGHNA, CDR2 YNFKEQ. CDR3 length: 15 amino acids. This CDR3 is CASSHTSSSENEQFF. The DNA for the CDR3 is TGTGCCAGCAGCCACACAAGTTCGAGTGAGAATGAGCAGTTCTTC.

The chain couples TRBV5-1 to TRBJ2-5, with D perhaps TRBD1 (8 bases). Germline assignment: CDR1 SGHRS and CDR2 YFSETQ. This CDR3 spans 14 amino acids. V was pared by 6 bases and J by 3 bases, with 15 bases between. The CDR3 loop is CASTGGQVKETQYF. DNA for the CDR3: TGCGCCAGCACGGGGGGACAGGTCAAAGAGACCCAGTACTTC.

This clone was seen just once. V gene TRBV10-3 combines with J gene TRBJ1-3, with D hard to call. CDR1 is ENHRY, CDR2 SYGVKD, per germline. V gave up 1 base and J gave up 4 bases, with 5 bases separating them. CDR3 length: 13 amino acids. This chain's CDR3 is CAISELRGNTIYF. CDR3 DNA: TGTGCCATCAGTGAGTTGAGAGGAAACACCATATATTTT.

This clone occurred once. This chain joins TRBV7-2 and TRBJ2-5, with D unresolved. Per the germline V gene, CDR1 is SGHTA and CDR2 is FQGNSA. The V end was cut by 5 bases, the J end by 4 bases, with 11 bases between. The length of the CDR3 is 13 residues. The CDR3 here is CASSPLNRETQYF. CDR3 sequence (DNA): TGTGCCAGCAGCCCACTAAACCGAGAGACCCAGTACTTC.

Only a few counts were recorded for this clone. The V gene is TRBV29-1, the J gene TRBJ1-5, with D unclear. Deletions cut 5 bases from V and 7 bases from J, with 12 bases between. CDR1 is SQVTM, CDR2 ANQGSEA, per germline. This CDR3 comprises 12 residues. The CDR3 region is CSVRSGNQPQHF. The DNA of the CDR3 is TGCAGCGTTCGGAGTGGGAACCAGCCCCAGCATTTT.

Only a few counts were recorded for this clone. This chain links TRBV27 with TRBJ2-7, with D hard to call. CDR3 size: 13 residues. V lost 6 bases, J lost 3 bases, and 12 bases lay in between. Germline values: CDR1 MNHEY, CDR2 SMNVEV (reference sequence). CDR3 loop: CASSLTQSYEQYF. CDR3 in DNA: TGTGCCAGCAGCCTAACCCAAAGCTACGAGCAGTACTTC.

This clone was picked up one time. The CDR3 sequence is CAWSQESSSGIRGEQYF. CDR3 nucleotide sequence: TGTGCCTGGAGCCAAGAGTCCTCATCGGGGATAAGGGGCGAGCAGTACTTC. The rearrangement uses TRBV30 and TRBJ2-7; D is perhaps TRBD1 or TRBD2 (5 bases each). V was trimmed by 3 bases and J by 6 bases, leaving 27 bases between them. Germline CDR1 is GTSNPN and CDR2 is SVGIG (reference sequence). This CDR3 has 17 amino acids.

The sample holds one count of this clone. The chain is built from TRBV4-3 and TRBJ1-2, with D unclear. CDR3 size: 15 residues. Between the trimmed V and J ends, which lost 0 bases and 5 bases, there was a span of 13 bases. The germline V gene encodes CDR1 LGHNA and CDR2 YSLEER. CDR3 DNA: TGCGCCAGCAGCCAAGATTGGACGGCGCGATATGGCTACACCTTC. It codes for CASSQDWTARYGYTF.

The chain carries TRBV15 and TRBJ1-1, with a weak D call TRBD1 (6 bases). From germline, CDR1 is LNHNV and CDR2 YYDKDF (reference sequence). Trimming removed 1 base at V and 4 bases at J, with 7 bases between. The CDR3 loop spans 13 amino acids. CDR3 sequence (DNA): TGTGCCACCAGCAGAGGGACAGTCACTGAAGCTTTCTTT. It codes for CATSRGTVTEAFF.

This chain connects TRBV15 to TRBJ2-5, with D perhaps TRBD1 (5 bases). V shed 2 bases and J shed 5 bases, with 18 bases lying between them. The CDR3 runs to 16 residues. Germline CDR1 LNHNV, CDR2 YYDKDF (reference sequence). The CDR3 nucleotides read TGTGCCACCAGCAGACTTCCGCAGGGCATCGTGGAGACCCAGTACTTC. Translation gives CATSRLPQGIVETQYF.